A single sample is the source of the 14 T cell receptor beta chains below, sequenced in a study of cytomegalovirus exposure and HLA in healthy donors (dated by TCRdb to about 2017). The method was the immunoSEQ multiplex PCR assay. A mixture of 60 forward primers for TCR Vbeta segments and 13 reverse primers for TCR Jbeta segments was used in the multiplex PCR. TCRdb obtained this table from immuneACCESS and retained in-frame rearrangements with V and J assigned. These tables miss some clones; where compared with another copy, unresolved V genes account for less than half of the shortfall, and the remainder is unexplained. This sample comprises 170,000 or so clones, 70% to 80% of them detected only once. About 2.7% of the sample goes to the ten largest clones. Sequenced sample: PBMCs. Every receptor here comes from a male donor in good health and CMV-seronegative.

CDR3 sequence reads: CASSPVREDQPQHF. The CDR3 coding sequence is TGTGCCAGCTCACCAGTAAGGGAGGATCAGCCCCAGCATTTT. V and J are TRBV18 and TRBJ1-5; D remains unclear. Trimming pared 2 bases from V and 5 bases from J, leaving 10 bases between. The germline gives CDR1 KGHSH, CDR2 LQKENI. The CDR3 is 14 amino acids.

The genes are TRBV6-1 and TRBJ1-2, with D hard to call. The CDR3 consists of 11 residues. The ends were cut back, 5 bases at V and 7 bases at J, with 8 bases in the middle. The germline CDR1 and CDR2 sequences are MNHNS and SASEGT. The CDR3 nucleotides are TGTGCCAGCAGTTACCCGGGTGGCTACACCTTC. Translation: CASSYPGGYTF.

The chain links TRBV4-1 to TRBJ2-3, with TRBD2 matching over 11 bases. The ends lost 7 bases at V and 4 bases at J; junction bases unmatched: 7. The CDR3 contains 15 residues. Germline CDR1 reads MGHRA; CDR2 reads YSYEKL. CDR3 region: CASTLTSGSSDTQYF. The CDR3 DNA reads as TGCGCCAGCACACTTACTAGCGGGAGCTCAGATACGCAGTATTTT.

Regarding this clone: Other DNA sequences in this specimen translate into the identical CDR3. The chain has TRBV6-1 and TRBJ1-5; D not certain. V lost 6 bases and J lost 0, with 9 bases in between. Germline assignment: CDR1 MNHNS and CDR2 SASEGT. This CDR3 is 14 amino acids long. The CDR3 reads CASSSADSNQPQHF. CDR3 coding DNA: TGTGCCAGCAGCTCGGCGGATAGCAATCAGCCCCAGCATTTT.

V usage is TRBV19 and J usage is TRBJ1-5; D perhaps matches TRBD1 (5 bases). The V and J ends lost 4 bases and 1 base respectively, with 11 bases between them. CDR1 LNHDA and CDR2 SQIVND come from the germline V gene (reference sequence). The CDR3 extends over 15 amino acids. CDR3 in amino acids: CASSTSGSSNQPQHF. CDR3 coding DNA: TGTGCCAGTAGTACTTCAGGGTCAAGCAATCAGCCCCAGCATTTT.

The rearrangement links TRBV6-1 to TRBJ1-4; no firm D call. The CDR3 spans 13 residues. Trimming left V 6 bases short and J 8 bases short, with 13 bases between. In germline, CDR1 is MNHNS, CDR2 SASEGT. The CDR3 nucleotides are TGTGCCAGCAGCGGACTTACCAACGAAAAACTGTTTTTT. Amino acids: CASSGLTNEKLFF.

The chain has TRBV7-2 and TRBJ1-5; D gene unclear. V lost 1 base and J 4 bases, leaving 5 bases between the germline ends. The CDR3 is made up of 13 amino acids. Germline V CDR1 and CDR2: SGHTA, FQGNSA. The CDR3 spells CASSLVQNQPQHF. The DNA of the CDR3 is TGTGCCAGCAGCTTAGTACAGAATCAGCCCCAGCATTTT.

The chain couples TRBV2 to TRBJ1-4, with 9 nucleotides matching TRBD1. CDR3 length equals 14 residues. From germline, CDR1 is SNHLY and CDR2 FYNNEI. The junction had 4 bases not matched to a gene; V was cut back by 7 bases and J by 4 bases. CDR3 residues: CASTMGQGNEKLFF. CDR3 DNA sequence: TGTGCCAGCACCATGGGACAGGGTAATGAAAAACTGTTTTTT.

This clone was seen a single time. The chain is built from TRBV7-3 and TRBJ2-1; 10 nucleotides line up with TRBD1. V was clipped by 3 bases and J by 8 bases; unmatched bases: 4. Germline loops: CDR1 SGHTA, CDR2 FQGTGA. The CDR3 totals 14 residues. In nucleotides, the CDR3 is TGTGCCAGCAGCTTGGGACAGGGGAACGATGAGCAGTTCTTC. Translation gives CASSLGQGNDEQFF.

This clone has only a few counts. The chain is built from TRBV30 and TRBJ2-7; 9 positions match TRBD2. CDR1 is GTSNPN, CDR2 SVGIG, per germline (reference sequence). With V trimmed by 0 bases and J by 5 bases, 5 bases remained unmatched. The CDR3 spans 14 residues. DNA of the CDR3: TGTGCCTGGAGTGTTTATAGCGGGAGTGACGAGCAGTACTTC. It is translated as CAWSVYSGSDEQYF.

This clone was detected only a few times. The chain couples TRBV5-8 to TRBJ1-2; D ambiguous. Germline V lookup: CDR1 SGHTS, CDR2 YDEGEE. This CDR3 region has 15 residues. Trimming cost V 1 base and J 4 bases, with 14 bases left between them. Written as DNA, the CDR3 is TGTGCCAGCAGCTTGTTGGGCGGGTTCGTCTATGGCTACACCTTC. This translates into CASSLLGGFVYGYTF.

The chain combines TRBV30 with TRBJ1-6; D is possibly TRBD1 (6 bases). The germline V and J ends were trimmed by 3 bases and 9 bases, with 15 bases remaining between them. Per the germline V gene, CDR1 is GTSNPN and CDR2 is SVGIG (reference sequence). This CDR3 has 14 amino acids. The CDR3 DNA follows: TGTGCCTGGAGGATACAGGGTAGCGTTTCACCCCTCCACTTT. This gives the protein CAWRIQGSVSPLHF.

The chain has TRBV6-5 and TRBJ1-2; possibly TRBD1 for D (6 bases). Germline-derived CDR1 and CDR2 are MNHEY and SVGAGI. Trimming pared 5 bases from V and 7 bases from J, leaving 17 bases between. CDR3 length equals 14 residues. In DNA, the CDR3 is TGTGCCAGCAGTGACCTACGACAGGTCTCTGGCTACACCTTC. Protein sequence: CASSDLRQVSGYTF.

Notes on this clone: The same CDR3 also results from other DNA sequences found in this sample. The chain combines TRBV6-5 with TRBJ1-5; no firm D call. Per germline, CDR1 MNHEY and CDR2 SVGAGI. Trimming stripped 0 bases from V and 4 bases from J, with 10 bases between. CDR3 length equals 15 residues. CDR3 region: CASSYSGQANQPQHF. The CDR3 nucleotides read TGTGCCAGCAGTTACTCTGGTCAGGCGAATCAGCCCCAGCATTTT.